This TCR beta chain is drawn from a study of blood T cells in healthy people across ages. The CDR3 covers 15 residues. Germline assignment: CDR1 MNHNS and CDR2 SASEGT. The germline V and J ends were trimmed by 2 bases and 3 bases, with 11 bases remaining between them. Together with a sample-barcoded 5' primer, a J-beta primer mix was included in a second PCR lasting about 7 to 11 cycles. TCRdb reprocessed the 5' RACE reads via MiXCR and lists one record per CDR3 protein. The sample has about a million distinct CDR3 sequences; around 48% are singletons. The sequenced sample was blood. This clonotype was sampled from a man aged 30 to 39 in good health. The J gene is TRBJ2-1, the V gene TRBV6-1, with D uncertain. CDR3 sequence: CASSERQALYNEQFF. The CDR3 nucleotides read TGTGCCAGCAGTGAACGGCAGGCACTCTACAATGAGCAGTTCTTC.